The 18 T cell receptor beta chains below all came from one sample that was sequenced in a study of siplizumab effects on memory and regulatory T cells. Sequencing was performed with immunoSEQ multiplex PCR; in TCRdb, only in-frame clones are kept and a portion is missing. The top ten clones hold roughly 0.15% of a sample with around 95,000 clones, about 91% of them seen once. The sample was CD4+ T cells sorted from blood. The receptors stem from a human donor in good health.

V usage is TRBV18 and J usage is TRBJ1-1; the D is unclear. The CDR3 spans 14 residues. Germline assignment: CDR1 KGHSH and CDR2 LQKENI. V was cut by 2 bases and J by 0 bases, with 7 bases left in between. The CDR3 is CASSPATVNTEAFF. CDR3 sequence (DNA): TGTGCCAGCTCACCAGCGACGGTGAACACTGAAGCTTTCTTT.

V gene TRBV28 combines with J gene TRBJ1-2, with D possibly TRBD1 on 6 matching bases. Germline assignment: CDR1 MDHEN and CDR2 SYDVKM. The CDR3 extends over 12 amino acids. The ends were cut back, 10 bases at V and 4 bases at J, with 13 bases in the middle. CDR3 coding DNA: TGTGCCACCGCGACAGGAAGCTATGGCTACACCTTC. Encoded protein: CATATGSYGYTF.

The genes are TRBV6-6 and TRBJ2-2; no reliable D call. The CDR3 is 13 residues long. V was cut by 6 bases and J by 6 bases, with 11 bases left in between. The germline CDR1 and CDR2 sequences are MNHNY and SVGAGI (reference sequence). In DNA form, the CDR3 reads TGTGCCAGCAGCCAGGCTCCGGCCGGGGAGCTGTTTTTT. It codes for CASSQAPAGELFF.

The rearrangement uses TRBV15 and TRBJ2-4, with D perhaps matching TRBD1 (6 bases). Trimming took 0 bases from V and 3 from J, leaving 12 bases between them. The CDR3 covers 16 residues. Germline V gives CDR1 LNHNV, CDR2 YYDKDF (reference sequence). CDR3 DNA sequence: TGTGCCACCAGCAGAGATTGGGGACAACTCAAAAACATTCAGTACTTC. Translating it yields CATSRDWGQLKNIQYF.

The chain couples TRBV28 to TRBJ1-5; weak D call: TRBD1 (6 bases). Per germline, CDR1 MDHEN and CDR2 SYDVKM. V lost 4 bases and J 7 bases, leaving 14 bases between the germline ends. The CDR3 runs to 14 residues. The CDR3 here is CASSSQGVRQPQHF. CDR3 sequence (DNA): TGTGCCAGCAGTTCACAGGGTGTGCGGCAGCCCCAGCATTTT.

CDR3 sequence reads: CASSLGGKGGPLNTEAFF. The DNA of the CDR3 is TGTGCCAGCAGCTTGGGGGGAAAAGGGGGTCCCCTGAACACTGAAGCTTTCTTT. The rearrangement joins TRBV5-4 to TRBJ1-1, with D possibly being TRBD1 (6 bases). Germline V lookup: CDR1 SGHNT, CDR2 YYREEE (reference sequence). CDR3 length: 18 residues. The V gene lost 0 bases and the J gene lost 0 bases, with 18 bases spanning the gap.

The chain recombines TRBV10-3 with TRBJ2-3; possible D gene TRBD2, 6 bases. Germline V gene data show CDR1 as ENHRY and CDR2 as SYGVKD. The CDR3 spans 14 residues. The V end was cut by 2 bases, the J end by 6 bases, with 12 bases between. The CDR3 protein is CAISETGTGDTQYF. The CDR3 DNA sequence: TGTGCCATCAGTGAGACCGGGACTGGGGATACGCAGTATTTT.

This chain links TRBV7-7 with TRBJ2-2; perhaps TRBD2 as D (6 bases). This CDR3 region has 14 residues. Germline V lookup: CDR1 SSHAT, CDR2 FNYEAQ (reference sequence). The germline V and J ends were trimmed by 5 bases and 6 bases, with 13 bases remaining between them. CDR3 loop: CASSNGGLSGELFF. The CDR3, as DNA: TGTGCCAGCAGCAACGGGGGATTATCCGGGGAGCTGTTTTTT.

This clone occurred once. The chain joins TRBV19 to TRBJ1-1, with D unclear. Trimming took 5 bases from V and 4 from J, leaving 14 bases between them. Germline V gives CDR1 LNHDA, CDR2 SQIVND (reference sequence). This CDR3 region has 14 residues. The CDR3 DNA is TGTGCCAGTAGTTCAGTCGCCGCCCGCACTGAAGCTTTCTTT. Protein sequence: CASSSVAARTEAFF.

The chain joins TRBV28 to TRBJ2-2; the D gene is possibly TRBD1 (5 bases). This CDR3 is 13 amino acids long. V was shortened by 11 bases and J by 5 bases, with 15 bases between the two germline ends. Germline CDR1 is MDHEN and CDR2 is SYDVKM. In DNA, the CDR3 is TGTGCCGGCCAGGGCATTATGACCGGGGAGCTGTTTTTT. Translation gives CAGQGIMTGELFF.

The J gene is TRBJ2-5, the V gene TRBV9; 10 nucleotides align to TRBD2. The CDR3 contains 16 residues. The trim removed 0 bases at V and 2 bases at J, leaving 4 bases unmatched. CDR1 and CDR2 (germline): SGDLS, YYNGEE. CDR3 DNA: TGTGCCAGCAGCGTAGACCATAGCGGGGGGCAAGAGACCCAGTACTTC. It specifies CASSVDHSGGQETQYF. The variable domain in full, with the rest retrieved from reference TRBV9 and TRBJ2-5, is DSGVTQTPKHLITATGQRVTLRCSPRSGDLSVYWYQQSLDQGLQFLIQYYNGEERAKGNILERFSAQQFPDLHSELNLSSLELGDSALYFCASSVDHSGGQETQYFGPGTRLLVL.

This chain links TRBV2 with TRBJ2-2, with 7 bases fitting TRBD1. V gave up 6 bases and J gave up 4 bases; unmatched junction bases: 5. The CDR3 loop spans 14 amino acids. The germline V gene encodes CDR1 SNHLY and CDR2 FYNNEI. CDR3 nucleotides: TGTGCCAGCAGGGAGGACAGGACCACCGGGGAGCTGTTTTTT. The encoded protein is CASREDRTTGELFF.

This sequence joins TRBV7-2 and TRBJ2-7, with 10 bases that match TRBD2. Looked up from germline, CDR1 is SGHTA and CDR2 is FQGNSA. The CDR3 contains 15 residues. The V and J ends lost 5 bases and 2 bases, in that order; junction bases with no gene match: 6. The CDR3 DNA follows: TGTGCCAGCAGCATGCTAGCGGGGGCCCCCTACGAGCAGTACTTC. It specifies CASSMLAGAPYEQYF.

The chain has TRBV5-6 and TRBJ2-7; 10 bases line up with TRBD2. The length of the CDR3 is 15 residues. Germline V gene lookup returns CDR1 SGHDT and CDR2 YYEEEE. J gave up 4 bases and V 4 bases, and 8 bases lay outside the gene matches. The CDR3 DNA sequence: TGTGCCAGCAGCGTTGAGATAGCGGGGGGTTACGAGCAGTACTTC. Translation: CASSVEIAGGYEQYF.

The CDR3, as DNA: TGTGCCAGCAGCCGATCAGGCCGGGACGGATCCTACGAGCAGTACTTC. Translating gives CASSRSGRDGSYEQYF. The chain carries TRBV4-2 and TRBJ2-7; TRBD1 or TRBD2 may be the D gene (5 bases each). The germline V gene has CDR1 LGHNA and CDR2 YNFKEQ. The CDR3 is 16 amino acids. V lost 4 bases and J 1 base, leaving 17 bases between the germline ends.

The chain uses TRBV18 and TRBJ2-1; D perhaps matches TRBD2 (6 bases). The CDR3 consists of 16 residues. CDR1 KGHSH and CDR2 LQKENI come from the germline V gene. Trimming took 2 bases from V and 0 from J, leaving 11 bases between them. CDR3 sequence reads: CASSPEEGLSYNEQFF. The DNA for the CDR3 is TGTGCCAGCTCACCAGAGGAGGGTCTCTCCTACAATGAGCAGTTCTTC.

This clone was observed a few times. The chain uses TRBV6-5 and TRBJ1-6, with a possible D match to TRBD1 (6 bases). This CDR3 is built from 15 residues. CDR1 and CDR2 (germline): MNHEY, SVGAGI. With 0 bases removed from V and 9 bases from J, the gap between germline ends came to 12 bases. CDR3 in amino acids: CASSYSTGASSPLHF. CDR3 sequence (DNA): TGTGCCAGCAGTTACTCGACGGGGGCGAGTTCACCCCTCCACTTT.

This clone was recorded a few times. The rearrangement joins TRBV6-5 to TRBJ1-2; 7 bases line up with TRBD1. Germline V gene lookup returns CDR1 MNHEY and CDR2 SVGAGI. The trim removed 6 bases at V and 6 bases at J, leaving 10 bases unmatched. The CDR3 loop spans 14 amino acids. CDR3 loop: CASSIRQGSNGYTF. DNA of the CDR3: TGTGCCAGCAGCATAAGACAGGGCTCGAATGGCTACACCTTC.